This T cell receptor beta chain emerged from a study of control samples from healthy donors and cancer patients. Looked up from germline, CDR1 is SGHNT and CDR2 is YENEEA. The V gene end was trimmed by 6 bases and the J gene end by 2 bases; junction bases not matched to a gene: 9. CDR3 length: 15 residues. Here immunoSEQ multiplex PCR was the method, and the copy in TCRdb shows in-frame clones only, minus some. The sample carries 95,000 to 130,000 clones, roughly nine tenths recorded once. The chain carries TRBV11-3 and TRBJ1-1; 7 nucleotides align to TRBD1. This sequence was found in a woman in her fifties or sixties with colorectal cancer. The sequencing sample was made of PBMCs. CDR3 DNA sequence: TGTGCCAGCAGTCAAACAGGGGTTCGCAACACTGAAGCTTTCTTT. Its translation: CASSQTGVRNTEAFF.